This T cell receptor (beta chain) was recovered during a study of OX40 agonist ivuxolimab in advanced cancers. Study information: Patients received ivuxolimab, an intravenous treatment, every 2 weeks at 0.01 to 10 mg/kg. Dose-escalation patients were diagnosed with hepatocellular carcinoma, melanoma, renal cell cancer or head and neck cancer.

Germline V gene data show CDR1 as GTSNPN and CDR2 as SVGIG (reference sequence). The V gene lost 2 bases and the J gene lost 1 base, with 5 bases spanning the gap. This CDR3 comprises 12 residues. TCRdb's table, derived via immunoSEQ multiplex PCR, lists solely in-frame clones and lacks some. The sample holds some 78,000 clones; 85% to 90% are singletons and the top ten take around 0.97%. Turning to this clone: The antigen is undetermined.

Individuals having autoimmune disease history or systemic immunosuppression were not enrolled. Study results and limitations: At 0.1 to 3.0 mg/kg, CD4+ and CD8+ blood T cells expanded clonally by week 6.

Sequencing was performed on CD4+ or CD8+ T cells sorted from blood, taken in a trial of the OX40 agonist ivuxolimab. The V and J genes are TRBV30 and TRBJ1-2; D gene uncertain. The source is an adult with an advanced solid tumor such as melanoma, head and neck, liver or kidney cancer. CDR3 DNA: TGTGCCTGGAGTAACAGTAACTATGGCTACACCTTC. This codes for CAWSNSNYGYTF.